Below, 25 T cell receptor beta chains from the same sample are listed, as sequenced in a study of blood T cell repertoires in COVID-19. Generated by immunoSEQ multiplex PCR, the TCRdb table keeps only in-frame clones and is missing some. The table has about 350,000 clones, about 86% seen once. Sequencing used peripheral blood. These receptors originate from a woman aged 55-75 years with COVID-19, enrolled during active disease.

The chain couples TRBV4-3 to TRBJ2-2, with TRBD2 matching 9 bases. After removal of 0 bases from V and 5 bases from J, the junction contained 13 bases not matched to a gene. Germline V gene data show CDR1 as LGHNA and CDR2 as YSLEER. There are 19 residues in the CDR3. In DNA, the CDR3 is TGCGCCAGCAGCCAAGAGAGGCCTAGCGGGGAACCTTGGACCGGGGAGCTGTTTTTT. It codes for CASSQERPSGEPWTGELFF.

The chain employs TRBV3-1 (or the pseudogene TRBV3-2) and TRBJ1-3; perhaps TRBD1 as D (5 bases). V was trimmed by 0 bases and J by 6 bases, leaving 9 bases between them. There are 14 residues in the CDR3. CDR1 is LGHDT and CDR2 is YNNKEL in the germline V gene (reference sequence). Written as DNA, the CDR3 is TGTGCCAGCAGCCAAGATGGGGCGGCAAACACCATATATTTT. Translating it yields CASSQDGAANTIYF.

The chain uses TRBV2 and TRBJ1-4, with a possible D match to TRBD1 (5 bases). CDR1 is SNHLY and CDR2 is FYNNEI in the germline V gene. This CDR3 comprises 15 residues. V lost 3 bases and J lost 6, with 14 bases in between. CDR3 amino acids: CASSDRGLRDEKLFF. CDR3 in DNA: TGTGCCAGCAGTGATCGGGGACTAAGAGATGAAAAACTGTTTTTT.

As for this clone: Other DNA sequences within the sample encode an identical CDR3. The J gene is TRBJ2-5, the V gene TRBV7-9, with D maybe TRBD1 (5 bases). This CDR3 region has 13 residues. Looked up from germline, CDR1 is SEHNR and CDR2 is FQNEAQ (reference sequence). V was shortened by 5 bases and J by 5 bases, with 12 bases between the two germline ends. Written as DNA, the CDR3 is TGTGCCAGCAGCGCCCAGGGTGGGGAGACCCAGTACTTC. The encoded protein is CASSAQGGETQYF.

This clone was detected many times. The chain couples TRBV27 to TRBJ1-6; weak D call: TRBD1 (5 bases). The V gene's germline CDR1 is MNHEY and CDR2 SMNVEV (reference sequence). V was pared by 5 bases and J by 8 bases, with 19 bases between. The CDR3 length is 16 residues. The CDR3 region has the DNA TGTGCCAGCAGTCTCGGGACCGGCAGGAGGGATTCACCCCTCCACTTT. Translated: CASSLGTGRRDSPLHF.

DNA of the CDR3: TGTGCCAGCAGCGCCGGACAGGGTTCCACAGATACGCAGTATTTT. Its protein product is CASSAGQGSTDTQYF. This chain uses TRBV9 with TRBJ2-3, with 8 bases that match TRBD1. The CDR3 contains 15 residues. J lost 2 bases, V lost 3 bases, and 5 bases had no gene match. The germline V gene has CDR1 SGDLS and CDR2 YYNGEE.

This rearrangement joins TRBV5-1 to TRBJ2-7, with 7 bases identical to TRBD1. The trim removed 4 bases at V and 5 bases at J, leaving 6 bases unmatched. The CDR3 is 13 amino acids. Germline CDR1 SGHRS, CDR2 YFSETQ. The CDR3 here is CASSPNRGHEQYF. The CDR3 nucleotides are TGCGCCAGCAGCCCAAACAGGGGCCACGAGCAGTACTTC.

The chain uses TRBV19 and TRBJ2-2; D ambiguous. Trimming removed 5 bases from V and 3 bases from J, with 7 bases in between. This CDR3 spans 13 amino acids. CDR1 and CDR2 from the germline V gene are LNHDA and SQIVND (reference sequence). The CDR3 loop is CASSWQDTGELFF. CDR3 sequence (DNA): TGTGCCAGTAGTTGGCAGGACACCGGGGAGCTGTTTTTT.

This chain connects TRBV9 to TRBJ2-5, with D possibly being TRBD2 (7 bases). CDR1 is SGDLS, CDR2 YYNGEE, per germline. This CDR3 is built from 15 residues. With 4 bases removed from V and 7 bases from J, the gap between germline ends came to 20 bases. The CDR3 DNA is TGTGCCAGCAGCCCTCGAGGGGGGGGGTTTGGGACCCAGTACTTC. Protein sequence: CASSPRGGGFGTQYF.

V gene TRBV18 combines with J gene TRBJ2-1, with 7 bases lining up with TRBD1. J gave up 6 bases and V 0 bases, and 8 bases lay outside the gene matches. The germline gives CDR1 KGHSH, CDR2 LQKENI. The CDR3 length is 16 residues. CDR3 DNA: TGTGCCAGCTCACCACCCGGGACAGTTAGGGGCAATGAGCAGTTCTTC. It yields the protein CASSPPGTVRGNEQFF.

This clone was seen a single time. V usage is TRBV27 and J usage is TRBJ1-4; TRBD1 is a possible D gene (5 bases). V gave up 5 bases and J gave up 5 bases, with 15 bases separating them. The V gene's germline CDR1 is MNHEY and CDR2 SMNVEV (reference sequence). The CDR3 runs to 15 residues. CDR3 nucleotides: TGTGCCAGCAGTCCTCCGGCGGGGGGGAATGAAAAACTGTTTTTT. Translation gives CASSPPAGGNEKLFF.

The J gene is TRBJ1-1, the V gene TRBV5-1, with 8 bases matching TRBD1. The trim removed 5 bases at V and 3 bases at J, leaving 15 bases unmatched. There are 17 residues in the CDR3. Germline values: CDR1 SGHRS, CDR2 YFSETQ. The chain's CDR3 is CASRPIGQGQRDTEAFF. The CDR3, as DNA: TGCGCCAGCAGACCGATCGGACAGGGCCAAAGGGACACTGAAGCTTTCTTT.

The chain employs TRBV15 and TRBJ2-1, with D unclear. CDR1 is LNHNV and CDR2 is YYDKDF in the germline V gene (reference sequence). Between the trimmed V and J ends, which lost 0 bases and 0 bases, there was a span of 15 bases. CDR3 size: 18 residues. The CDR3: CATSRDYPFTSSYNEQFF. The DNA of the CDR3 is TGTGCCACCAGCAGAGATTATCCCTTTACGAGCTCCTACAATGAGCAGTTCTTC.

The chain uses TRBV10-3 and TRBJ2-7, with 12 positions matching TRBD2. Germline-derived CDR1 and CDR2 are ENHRY and SYGVKD. Trimming removed 2 bases from V and 2 bases from J; junction bases left unmatched: 4. The CDR3 consists of 16 residues. The CDR3 DNA sequence: TGTGCCATCAGTGAGCCGGGACTAGCGGGCCCCTACGAGCAGTACTTC. Translated, it gives CAISEPGLAGPYEQYF.

This sequence joins TRBV3-1 (or the pseudogene TRBV3-2) and TRBJ2-5; 16 bases are a match to TRBD2. This CDR3 region has 17 residues. V dropped 5 bases and J dropped 4; count of bases not matched to a gene: 7. From germline, CDR1 is LGHDT and CDR2 YNNKEL (reference sequence). CDR3 in amino acids: CASSSGTSGGARETQYF. The CDR3 DNA reads TGTGCCAGCAGCTCAGGGACTAGCGGGGGGGCCCGAGAGACCCAGTACTTC.

The V and J genes are TRBV5-1 and TRBJ2-5, with 12 nucleotides matching TRBD2. The CDR3 loop spans 16 amino acids. J was trimmed by 0 bases and V by 0 bases; bases with no gene match: 0. Per germline, CDR1 SGHRS and CDR2 YFSETQ. The CDR3 sequence is CASSLGLAGDQETQYF. DNA for the CDR3: TGCGCCAGCAGCTTGGGACTAGCGGGGGACCAAGAGACCCAGTACTTC.

Points on this clone: Other DNA sequences in the sample encode the same CDR3. The chain joins TRBV18 to TRBJ2-7, with a possible D match to TRBD2 (5 bases). This CDR3 is 13 amino acids long. The ends were cut back, 3 bases at V and 3 bases at J, with 9 bases in the middle. The germline V gene has CDR1 KGHSH and CDR2 LQKENI. The CDR3 sequence is CASSPGRHYEQYF. The CDR3 bases are TGTGCCAGCTCACCGGGGAGACACTACGAGCAGTACTTC. Using reference TRBV18 and TRBJ2-7 for the parts outside the CDR3, the full variable domain is NAGVMQNPRHLVRRRGQEARLRCSPMKGHSHVYWYRQLPEEGLKFMVYLQKENIIDESGMPKERFSAEFPKEGPSILRIQQVVRGDSAAYFCASSPGRHYEQYFGPGTRLTVT.

The CDR3 reads CASSPHRQGHTGELFF. In DNA, the CDR3 is TGTGCCAGCAGCCCACACCGACAGGGGCACACCGGGGAGCTGTTTTTT. This chain uses TRBV7-9 with TRBJ2-2, with TRBD1 identical over 8 bases. Unmatched junction bases numbered 8, after V lost 5 bases and J lost 3 bases. Germline V CDR1 and CDR2: SEHNR, FQNEAQ (reference sequence). This CDR3 comprises 16 residues.

This rearrangement joins TRBV7-3 to TRBJ1-1, with D hard to call. The CDR3 sequence is 12 residues long. V lost 1 base, J lost 4 bases, and 4 bases lay in between. Germline V gene lookup returns CDR1 SGHTA and CDR2 FQGTGA. The CDR3 loop is CASSLIGTEAFF. DNA for the CDR3: TGTGCCAGCAGCTTAATCGGCACTGAAGCTTTCTTT.

Here the CDR3 DNA reads TGCGCCAGCAGTGAGTCGTCCGGTGCCACTGAAGCTTTCTTT. This gives the protein CASSESSGATEAFF. The rearrangement uses TRBV10-2 and TRBJ1-1; D unclear. The CDR3 has 14 residues. The V gene's germline CDR1 is WSHSY and CDR2 SAAADI. Deletions cut 0 bases from V and 4 bases from J, with 9 bases between.

The chain joins TRBV7-8 to TRBJ2-3; the match to TRBD2 covers 11 bases. Per germline, CDR1 SGHVS and CDR2 FQNEAQ. The CDR3 runs 19 residues. V dropped 0 bases and J dropped 0; count of bases not matched to a gene: 8. CDR3 nucleotides: TGTGCCAGCAGCTTAGCGCGAACTAGCGGGGGAGGTAGCACAGATACGCAGTATTTT. This codes for CASSLARTSGGGSTDTQYF.

The gene calls are TRBV6-6 and TRBJ1-6, with a possible D match to TRBD1 (5 bases). The V and J ends lost 7 bases and 7 bases respectively, with 11 bases between them. This CDR3 contains 13 residues. CDR1 is MNHNY, CDR2 SVGAGI, per germline (reference sequence). The CDR3 DNA reads TGTGCCAGCACCGGGGACTTAAATTCACCCCTCCACTTT. Translated: CASTGDLNSPLHF.

The CDR3 DNA sequence: TGTGCCACCAGCCCCAGTCCCGGGATTATCTATGGCTACACCTTC. Its protein product is CATSPSPGIIYGYTF. The V and J genes are TRBV15 and TRBJ1-2; D gene uncertain. CDR3 size: 15 residues. Trimming took 5 bases from V and 4 from J, leaving 17 bases between them. Germline CDR1 LNHNV, CDR2 YYDKDF (reference sequence).

The sample holds one count of this clone. This sequence joins TRBV5-1 and TRBJ2-1, with TRBD1 matching over 9 bases. Germline CDR1 and CDR2: SGHRS and YFSETQ. The CDR3 length is 17 residues. Trimming took 4 bases from V and 1 from J; bases not matched to a gene: 9. The DNA for the CDR3 is TGCGCCAGCAGCCGGAATGCCGGGACAGGGTCCTACAATGAGCAGTTCTTC. Protein: CASSRNAGTGSYNEQFF. The complete variable domain, with remaining parts taken from reference TRBV5-1 and TRBJ2-1, reads KAGVTQTPRYLIKTRGQQVTLSCSPISGHRSVSWYQQTPGQGLQFLFEYFSETQRNKGNFPGRFSGRQFSNSRSEMNVSTLELGDSALYLCASSRNAGTGSYNEQFFGPGTRLTVL.

The J gene is TRBJ2-1, the V gene TRBV10-3, with TRBD2 matching 15 bases. With 6 bases clipped from V and 13 bases from J, the junction kept 13 bases outside the gene matches. Germline lookup yields CDR1 ENHRY and CDR2 SYGVKD. This CDR3 region has 16 residues. The CDR3 DNA reads as TGTGCCATCAGCCTGGGACTAGCGGGGGGTTACCGAGCTCAGTTCTTC. Protein sequence: CAISLGLAGGYRAQFF.